A single sample gave rise to the 23 T cell receptor beta chains below, sequenced in a study of cytomegalovirus exposure and HLA in healthy donors. The PCR employed 60 Vbeta primers together with 13 Jbeta primers. The repertoire was sequenced with immunoSEQ multiplex PCR; TCRdb's copy has only in-frame clones and lacks some. The table lists some 52,000 clones. Sequencing input: PBMCs. Source of these receptors: a woman aged 55-75 years in good health and CMV-seropositive.

The rearrangement uses TRBV7-8 and TRBJ1-1, with TRBD1 as a possible D gene (5 bases). Germline V gene sequence: CDR1 SGHVS, CDR2 FQNEAQ. V lost 0 bases and J lost 8, with 16 bases in between. There are 15 residues in the CDR3. The CDR3 loop reads CASSLAKGVTEEAFF. Written as DNA, the CDR3 is TGTGCCAGCAGCTTAGCCAAAGGGGTTACAGAAGAAGCTTTCTTT.

The V and J genes are TRBV5-1 and TRBJ2-7; D is unclear. The CDR3 is made up of 12 amino acids. Trimming cost V 4 bases and J 3 bases, with 8 bases left between them. In germline, CDR1 is SGHRS, CDR2 YFSETQ. CDR3 DNA sequence: TGCGCCAGCAGCGGTCCCGGCTACGAGCAGTACTTC. Translated: CASSGPGYEQYF.

This chain connects TRBV5-1 to TRBJ2-7; 8 positions agree with TRBD1. Unmatched junction bases numbered 7, after V lost 4 bases and J lost 4 bases. Germline CDR1 reads SGHRS; CDR2 reads YFSETQ. The CDR3 consists of 14 residues. In nucleotides, the CDR3 is TGCGCCAGCAGCGTGACAGGGGATGGGTACGAGCAGTACTTC. Translating gives CASSVTGDGYEQYF.

The J gene is TRBJ2-5, the V gene TRBV14; 11 bases align to TRBD1. The better agreement between TRBJ2-7 and the DNA end casts doubt on the J call. Germline V gene sequence: CDR1 SGHDN, CDR2 FVKESK. This CDR3 has 15 residues. The DNA of the CDR3 is TGTGCCAGCAGCCCCGGACAGGGGGCCCACTACGAGCAGTACTTC. It translates to CASSPGQGAHYEQYF.

The V call is TRBV2, the J call TRBJ2-2; TRBD2 matches at 10 bases. The CDR3 sequence is 19 residues long. CDR1 SNHLY and CDR2 FYNNEI come from the germline V gene. The junction had 16 bases not matched to a gene; V was cut back by 6 bases and J by 3 bases. This CDR3 is CASREGLQRGGRYTGELFF. CDR3 DNA: TGTGCCAGCAGAGAGGGCCTGCAGCGGGGGGGCCGTTACACCGGGGAGCTGTTTTTT.

V is TRBV18 and J is TRBJ1-5, with D perhaps matching TRBD1 (6 bases). This CDR3 spans 15 amino acids. The germline V gene encodes CDR1 KGHSH and CDR2 LQKENI. V lost 3 bases to trimming and J lost 7 bases, with 16 bases between them. The CDR3 loop is CASSPARDNRQPQHF. CDR3 nucleotides: TGTGCCAGCTCACCGGCCCGGGACAACAGGCAGCCCCAGCATTTT.

The chain carries TRBV11-3 and TRBJ1-6; D unclear. This CDR3 comprises 16 residues. The germline gives CDR1 SGHNT, CDR2 YENEEA. Trimming stripped 5 bases from V and 0 bases from J, with 11 bases between. The CDR3, as DNA: TGTGCCAGCAGCCCCCAACAGAGCTCCTATAATTCACCCCTCCACTTT. Protein sequence: CASSPQQSSYNSPLHF.

The chain carries TRBV14 and TRBJ2-3, with TRBD2 identical over 13 bases. Trimming at V came to 1 base and at J to 4 bases, leaving 2 bases not matched to a gene. From germline, CDR1 is SGHDN and CDR2 FVKESK. There are 16 residues in the CDR3. CDR3 in DNA: TGTGCCAGCAGCCAAGGAGGGACTAGCGGGGCAGATACGCAGTATTTT. It yields the protein CASSQGGTSGADTQYF.

This chain uses TRBV11-2 with TRBJ1-1; possibly TRBD1 for D (6 bases). The CDR3 has 14 residues. Per the germline V gene, CDR1 is SGHAT and CDR2 is FQNNGV. With 3 bases removed from V and 11 bases from J, the gap between germline ends came to 19 bases. This CDR3 reads CASSFEVAGDHAFF. Written as DNA, the CDR3 is TGTGCCAGCAGCTTCGAGGTGGCAGGGGACCATGCTTTCTTT.

The chain combines TRBV15 with TRBJ2-7; tentative D call: TRBD2 (5 bases). Trimming took 9 bases from V and 4 from J, leaving 16 bases between them. The CDR3 length is 13 residues. Germline V gene lookup returns CDR1 LNHNV and CDR2 YYDKDF (reference sequence). The CDR3 DNA reads TGTGCCACTCAGCCCGGGAAGGGATACGAGCAGTACTTC. This encodes CATQPGKGYEQYF.

The chain couples TRBV18 to TRBJ2-7; D not certain. The germline V and J ends were trimmed by 2 bases and 2 bases, with 7 bases remaining between them. CDR3 length: 13 residues. CDR1 is KGHSH and CDR2 is LQKENI in the germline V gene. The CDR3 DNA follows: TGTGCCAGCTCACCAGTACTAACCTACGAGCAGTACTTC. It is translated as CASSPVLTYEQYF.

The chain links TRBV6-5 to TRBJ2-1; D perhaps matches TRBD2 (5 bases). CDR1 is MNHEY and CDR2 is SVGAGI in the germline V gene. The length of the CDR3 is 12 residues. V was pared by 7 bases and J by 10 bases, with 14 bases between. CDR3 region: CASNQAAGEQFF. As DNA, the CDR3 is TGTGCCAGCAACCAGGCCGCGGGCGAGCAGTTCTTC.

The chain employs TRBV15 and TRBJ1-1, with 7 bases lining up with TRBD1. CDR3 length: 14 amino acids. CDR1 and CDR2 from the germline V gene are LNHNV and YYDKDF (reference sequence). V lost 5 bases, J lost 1 base, and 4 bases stayed unmatched. The CDR3 loop reads CATSQGGKNTEAFF. Here the CDR3 DNA reads TGTGCCACCAGCCAGGGGGGCAAGAACACTGAAGCTTTCTTT.

The chain couples TRBV19 to TRBJ1-1, with a weak D call TRBD1 (5 bases). The germline V gene has CDR1 LNHDA and CDR2 SQIVND (reference sequence). V lost 11 bases and J lost 10, with 14 bases in between. The CDR3 is 10 residues long. This CDR3 is CASGPVSAFF. CDR3 nucleotide sequence: TGTGCCTCAGGGCCAGTCTCAGCTTTCTTT.

V usage is TRBV28 and J usage is TRBJ2-7, with 8 bases fitting TRBD1. The CDR3 extends over 15 amino acids. The germline CDR1 and CDR2 sequences are MDHEN and SYDVKM. J gave up 4 bases and V 0 bases, and 5 bases lay outside the gene matches. CDR3 residues: CASSLWGQGAYEQYF. CDR3 nucleotide sequence: TGTGCCAGCAGTTTATGGGGGCAGGGGGCATACGAGCAGTACTTC.

The chain links TRBV10-1 to TRBJ1-1, with 9 bases lining up with TRBD1. V lost 2 bases, J lost 0 bases, and 4 bases stayed unmatched. The CDR3 sequence is 16 residues long. CDR1 is WNHNN, CDR2 SYGVQD, per germline (reference sequence). The CDR3 spells CASSENRGRMNTEAFF. As DNA, the CDR3 is TGCGCCAGCAGTGAGAACAGGGGGCGGATGAACACTGAAGCTTTCTTT.

J is TRBJ2-5 and V is TRBV28, with D perhaps matching TRBD1 (5 bases). Trimming took off 5 bases at V and 2 bases at J, with 18 bases between the two ends. The CDR3 totals 16 residues. Germline V gene lookup returns CDR1 MDHEN and CDR2 SYDVKM. CDR3: CASSLSLGPAQETQYF. The CDR3 DNA sequence: TGTGCCAGCAGTCTTTCCCTGGGGCCCGCTCAAGAGACCCAGTACTTC.

The rearrangement links TRBV18 to TRBJ1-2, with D maybe TRBD1 (6 bases). The CDR3 length is 14 residues. From germline, CDR1 is KGHSH and CDR2 LQKENI. V lost 0 bases to trimming and J lost 7 bases, with 12 bases between them. CDR3 amino acids: CASSPPGGAGGYTF. In nucleotides, the CDR3 is TGTGCCAGCTCACCACCTGGGGGCGCAGGTGGCTACACCTTC.

The chain is built from TRBV5-6 and TRBJ1-2, with D unresolved. Germline CDR1 is SGHDT and CDR2 is YYEEEE. CDR3 size: 13 residues. The V end was cut by 7 bases, the J end by 1 base, with 11 bases between. Written as DNA, the CDR3 is TGTGCCAGCGTGGGCGGGATTAACTATGGCTACACCTTC. It codes for CASVGGINYGYTF.

The V gene is TRBV19, the J gene TRBJ1-1; D may be TRBD1 (6 bases). CDR1 is LNHDA and CDR2 is SQIVND in the germline V gene (reference sequence). With 7 bases removed from V and 2 bases from J, the gap between germline ends came to 14 bases. This CDR3 has 14 amino acids. The CDR3 sequence is CASMLGQFNTEAFF. In DNA, the CDR3 is TGTGCCAGTATGCTCGGACAGTTCAACACTGAAGCTTTCTTT.

This chain links TRBV5-1 with TRBJ2-5, with D maybe TRBD2 (5 bases). The germline V and J ends were trimmed by 4 bases and 5 bases, with 15 bases remaining between them. Germline V gene lookup returns CDR1 SGHRS and CDR2 YFSETQ. The CDR3 is 14 residues long. CDR3 sequence: CASSPLGRGETQYF. DNA for the CDR3: TGCGCCAGCAGCCCACTGGGGAGAGGCGAGACCCAGTACTTC.

J is TRBJ1-1 and V is TRBV11-2, with no clear D. Trimming pared 2 bases from V and 7 bases from J, leaving 11 bases between. The length of the CDR3 is 13 residues. Looked up from germline, CDR1 is SGHAT and CDR2 is FQNNGV. This CDR3 reads CASSLFPEGEAFF. In DNA form, the CDR3 reads TGTGCCAGCAGCTTATTTCCCGAGGGTGAAGCTTTCTTT.

The chain employs TRBV29-1 and TRBJ1-1, with 7 bases that match TRBD1. This CDR3 spans 12 amino acids. CDR1 is SQVTM and CDR2 is ANQGSEA in the germline V gene. J was trimmed by 7 bases and V by 7 bases; bases with no gene match: 9. CDR3 bases: TGCAGCGCCGGGGACAGTCGGATTGAAGCTTTCTTT. It is translated as CSAGDSRIEAFF.